One and the same sample provided the 32 T cell receptor beta chains below, sequenced in a study of blood T cell repertoires in COVID-19. Sequenced by immunoSEQ multiplex PCR; TCRdb stores in-frame clones only, minus some. Of 300,000 to 450,000 clones in the sample, about 80% are singletons; the top ten hold over 0.95%. Sequenced: peripheral blood. The receptor source for this set is a human donor with acute or convalescent COVID-19. The donor label of this sample is uncertain.

This clone was observed a few times. This rearrangement joins TRBV28 to TRBJ2-7; 9 nucleotides match TRBD1. Looked up from germline, CDR1 is MDHEN and CDR2 is SYDVKM. This CDR3 contains 13 residues. J was trimmed by 11 bases and V by 5 bases; bases with no gene match: 10. In nucleotides, the CDR3 is TGTGCCAGCAGTACAACTGGGACAGGGAGGGAGTACTTC. This codes for CASSTTGTGREYF.

The V and J genes are TRBV2 and TRBJ1-6; 7 bases are a match to TRBD1. V lost 8 bases and J lost 4; bases outside the gene matches: 2. This CDR3 spans 13 amino acids. Germline assignment: CDR1 SNHLY and CDR2 FYNNEI. In DNA, the CDR3 is TGTGCCAGCTCGGACAGGTATAATTCACCCCTCCACTTT. Amino acids: CASSDRYNSPLHF.

This sequence joins TRBV7-9 and TRBJ1-4; 7 nucleotides line up with TRBD1. Germline V gene lookup returns CDR1 SEHNR and CDR2 FQNEAQ (reference sequence). Trimming at V came to 1 base and at J to 4 bases, leaving 9 bases not matched to a gene. The CDR3 has 17 amino acids. The CDR3 DNA is TGTGCCAGCAGCTTAGTTTCGTGGACAGGCGATAATGAAAAACTGTTTTTT. Its translation is CASSLVSWTGDNEKLFF.

For this clone: Sequence at one end of the junction differs from germline and may be a read error. The V gene is TRBV18, the J gene TRBJ2-7, with 8 bases matching TRBD1. The CDR3 extends over 14 amino acids. Germline CDR1 reads KGHSH; CDR2 reads LQKENI. CDR3 sequence: CASSAPDRVYEQYF. The CDR3 region has the DNA TGTGCCAGCTCAGCACCGGACAGGGTCTACGAGCAGTACTTC.

The V gene is TRBV18, the J gene TRBJ2-7, with TRBD1 matching 9 bases. Unmatched junction bases numbered 6, after V lost 3 bases and J lost 3 bases. Germline CDR1 KGHSH, CDR2 LQKENI. This CDR3 has 15 residues. The CDR3 sequence: CASSPWGTGSYEQYF. CDR3 DNA sequence: TGTGCCAGCTCACCCTGGGGGACAGGGAGCTACGAGCAGTACTTC.

This chain connects TRBV28 to TRBJ1-2; D is undetermined. The CDR3 consists of 16 residues. The germline CDR1 and CDR2 sequences are MDHEN and SYDVKM. The V and J ends lost 3 bases and 7 bases respectively, with 21 bases between them. The CDR3 coding sequence is TGTGCCAGCAGTTTTTCGGGAAGCGGCAGAGGGCGTGGCTACACCTTC. This translates into CASSFSGSGRGRGYTF.

The chain couples TRBV6-4 to TRBJ2-2, with 12 bases that match TRBD2. Germline V CDR1 and CDR2: MRHNA, SNTAGT. After removal of 10 bases from V and 6 bases from J, the junction contained 9 bases not matched to a gene. The CDR3 spans 15 residues. The CDR3 DNA is TGTGCCACCAGGTCGGCTAGCGGGAGGGCCGGGGAGCTGTTTTTT. It encodes CATRSASGRAGELFF.

The V gene is TRBV29-1, the J gene TRBJ2-1; 11 nucleotides align to TRBD2. This CDR3 is built from 18 residues. After removal of 6 bases from V and 4 bases from J, the junction contained 17 bases not matched to a gene. CDR1 is SQVTM, CDR2 ANQGSEA, per germline. This CDR3 reads CSVGRYHQIAGGYNEQFF. Here the CDR3 DNA reads TGCAGCGTGGGCCGTTATCATCAGATAGCGGGAGGGTACAATGAGCAGTTCTTC.

The rearrangement uses TRBV5-1 and TRBJ1-6, with D unresolved. V was shortened by 1 base and J by 7 bases, with 6 bases between the two germline ends. The CDR3 covers 13 residues. The germline V gene has CDR1 SGHRS and CDR2 YFSETQ. The CDR3 DNA sequence: TGCGCCAGCAGCTTGATACAAAATTCACCCCTCCACTTT. Protein: CASSLIQNSPLHF.

The rearrangement links TRBV19 to TRBJ2-3, with D possibly matching TRBD1 (6 bases). CDR3 size: 16 residues. The germline V gene encodes CDR1 LNHDA and CDR2 SQIVND (reference sequence). The V end was cut by 6 bases, the J end by 3 bases, with 19 bases between. The DNA for the CDR3 is TGTGCCAGTAGACCATCCCAGGGGTTGGTAACAGATACGCAGTATTTT. Protein: CASRPSQGLVTDTQYF.

The chain combines TRBV2 with TRBJ2-2; the match to TRBD1 covers 7 bases. There are 15 residues in the CDR3. The ends lost 3 bases at V and 7 bases at J; junction bases unmatched: 8. Germline V lookup: CDR1 SNHLY, CDR2 FYNNEI. Here the CDR3 DNA reads TGTGCCAGCAGTGAGGAGGCAGGGGGTGTCGGGGAGCTGTTTTTT. Translation gives CASSEEAGGVGELFF.

The CDR3: CASLRGGGGANVLTF. The CDR3 DNA is TGTGCCAGTCTCCGGGGGGGCGGTGGGGCCAACGTCCTGACTTTC. The chain carries TRBV28 and TRBJ2-6; 8 bases line up with TRBD2. CDR1 is MDHEN and CDR2 is SYDVKM in the germline V gene. V lost 9 bases and J lost 3; bases outside the gene matches: 7. This CDR3 is 15 amino acids long.

V is TRBV13 and J is TRBJ2-1; 9 bases map to TRBD2. The CDR3 is 19 amino acids. Germline CDR1 reads PRHDT; CDR2 reads FYEKMQ (reference sequence). V trimming: 0 bases; J trimming: 0 bases; junction bases outside the gene matches: 9. DNA of the CDR3: TGTGCCAGCAGCTTAGGCCTCGGCGGGGGGGCCACCTCCTACAATGAGCAGTTCTTC. Translated, it gives CASSLGLGGGATSYNEQFF.

This chain connects TRBV18 to TRBJ2-1; D gene ambiguous. CDR1 and CDR2 from the germline V gene are KGHSH and LQKENI. CDR3 length: 13 residues. With 3 bases removed from V and 7 bases from J, the gap between germline ends came to 10 bases. CDR3 protein: CASSPELGNEQFF. CDR3 nucleotide sequence: TGTGCCAGCTCACCGGAGCTCGGAAATGAGCAGTTCTTC. Using reference TRBV18 and TRBJ2-1 for the parts outside the CDR3, the full variable domain is NAGVMQNPRHLVRRRGQEARLRCSPMKGHSHVYWYRQLPEEGLKFMVYLQKENIIDESGMPKERFSAEFPKEGPSILRIQQVVRGDSAAYFCASSPELGNEQFFGPGTRLTVL.

The chain combines TRBV24-1 with TRBJ2-5, with no clear D. The V end lost 1 base, the J end lost 1 base, and 9 bases lay between the germline ends. CDR1 is KGHDR and CDR2 is SFDVKD in the germline V gene. The CDR3 extends over 15 amino acids. The CDR3, as DNA: TGTGCCACCAGTGATTTCTCGACTCGCCAAGAGACCCAGTACTTC. It specifies CATSDFSTRQETQYF.

The chain joins TRBV18 to TRBJ2-1; 11 positions agree with TRBD2. J lost 0 bases, V lost 4 bases, and 2 bases had no gene match. CDR3 length equals 16 residues. CDR1 and CDR2 from the germline V gene are KGHSH and LQKENI. The CDR3 DNA follows: TGTGCCAGCTCACGAACTAGCGGGAGCTCCTACAATGAGCAGTTCTTC. It is translated as CASSRTSGSSYNEQFF.

This rearrangement joins TRBV9 to TRBJ1-6; 11 positions agree with TRBD1. V lost 5 bases and J lost 7; bases outside the gene matches: 8. The CDR3 runs 16 residues. Germline V lookup: CDR1 SGDLS, CDR2 YYNGEE. The CDR3 DNA reads TGTGCCAGCAGTGAGACTGGACAGGGGGCGAATTCACCCCTCCACTTT. Protein: CASSETGQGANSPLHF.

Details on this clone: This specimen includes other DNA sequences encoding the same CDR3. The V gene is TRBV4-1, the J gene TRBJ1-3, with TRBD1 as a possible D gene (6 bases). V was shortened by 1 base and J by 0 bases, with 10 bases between the two germline ends. The CDR3 covers 16 residues. The germline CDR1 and CDR2 sequences are MGHRA and YSYEKL. CDR3 sequence: CASSQATGSSGNTIYF. The CDR3 DNA is TGCGCCAGCAGCCAAGCCACAGGGTCCTCTGGAAACACCATATATTTT.

The rearrangement uses TRBV4-1 and TRBJ2-5, with 9 bases that match TRBD2. The CDR3 covers 15 residues. CDR1 MGHRA and CDR2 YSYEKL come from the germline V gene. J was trimmed by 5 bases and V by 4 bases; bases with no gene match: 8. CDR3 in amino acids: CASSLSGTSSETQYF. The CDR3 DNA follows: TGCGCCAGCAGCCTATCCGGGACTAGCAGCGAGACCCAGTACTTC.

This clone was seen a handful of times. The chain links TRBV3-1 (or the pseudogene TRBV3-2) to TRBJ1-3, with no clear D. CDR1 is LGHDT and CDR2 is YNNKEL in the germline V gene (reference sequence). This CDR3 is built from 17 residues. Trimming removed 1 base at V and 0 bases at J, with 13 bases between. The CDR3 DNA reads as TGTGCCAGCAGCCAAGCCGGGAGGACGGTCTCTGGAAACACCATATATTTT. Protein sequence: CASSQAGRTVSGNTIYF.

The V gene is TRBV5-1, the J gene TRBJ2-2; 8 positions match TRBD2. V lost 6 bases and J lost 4; bases outside the gene matches: 8. CDR3 length: 15 amino acids. CDR1 is SGHRS and CDR2 is YFSETQ in the germline V gene. Here the CDR3 DNA reads TGCGCCAGCACGGGACTAGTTGGGGGCACCGGGGAGCTGTTTTTT. This translates into CASTGLVGGTGELFF.

The chain employs TRBV7-6 and TRBJ2-7; D might be TRBD2 (6 bases). This CDR3 has 14 amino acids. CDR1 and CDR2 (germline): SGHVS, FNYEAQ. Deletions cut 5 bases from V and 7 bases from J, with 18 bases between. This CDR3 is CASSIGDLTGEQYF. The CDR3 DNA reads as TGTGCCAGCAGCATAGGGGACTTAACTGGGGAGCAGTACTTC. The full variable domain, completed using reference TRBV7-6 and TRBJ2-7, is GAGVSQSPRYKVTKRGQDVALRCDPISGHVSLYWYRQALGQGPEFLTYFNYEAQQDKSGLPNDRFSAERPEGSISTLTIQRTEQRDSAMYRCASSIGDLTGEQYFGPGTRLTVT.

There are a few counts of this clone. J is TRBJ1-3 and V is TRBV7-8; 8 nucleotides line up with TRBD1. Trimming at V came to 1 base and at J to 4 bases, leaving 0 bases not matched to a gene. Germline V lookup: CDR1 SGHVS, CDR2 FQNEAQ. The CDR3 totals 14 residues. The CDR3 reads CASSLGDRGNTIYF. CDR3 sequence (DNA): TGTGCCAGCAGCTTAGGGGACAGGGGAAACACCATATATTTT.

V and J are TRBV3-1 (or the pseudogene TRBV3-2) and TRBJ1-4; D is unresolved. There are 14 residues in the CDR3. With 4 bases removed from V and 8 bases from J, the gap between germline ends came to 14 bases. Germline CDR1 and CDR2: LGHDT and YNNKEL (reference sequence). The CDR3 protein is CASSPWSGREKLFF. The CDR3 DNA reads as TGTGCCAGCAGCCCTTGGAGTGGGAGAGAAAAACTGTTTTTT.

This clone was recorded once. This chain connects TRBV28 to TRBJ2-1; TRBD1 agrees at 9 bases. The germline gives CDR1 MDHEN, CDR2 SYDVKM. CDR3 length: 16 residues. After removal of 1 base from V and 3 bases from J, the junction contained 4 bases not matched to a gene. Here the CDR3 reads CASSLYGTGIYNEQFF. DNA for the CDR3: TGTGCCAGCAGTTTATACGGGACAGGGATCTACAATGAGCAGTTCTTC.

CDR3 in amino acids: CASSPWTDFTYGYTF. DNA for the CDR3: TGTGCCAGCAGCCCCTGGACAGATTTCACCTATGGCTACACCTTC. The chain recombines TRBV7-9 with TRBJ1-2, with D possibly matching TRBD1 (6 bases). V was pared by 5 bases and J by 4 bases, with 17 bases between. CDR3 length equals 15 residues. Germline lookup yields CDR1 SEHNR and CDR2 FQNEAQ (reference sequence). The full variable domain, rest sourced from reference TRBV7-9 and TRBJ1-2, is DTGVSQNPRHKITKRGQNVTFRCDPISEHNRLYWYRQTLGQGPEFLTYFQNEAQLEKSRLLSDRFSAERPKGSFSTLEIQRTEQGDSAMYLCASSPWTDFTYGYTFGSGTRLTVV.

The chain employs TRBV6-5 and TRBJ2-7; 7 positions match TRBD1. The germline gives CDR1 MNHEY, CDR2 SVGAGI. V was pared by 5 bases and J by 2 bases, with 9 bases of the junction left unmatched. The CDR3 consists of 15 residues. CDR3: CASSPRQGSTYEQYF. In nucleotides, the CDR3 is TGTGCCAGCAGTCCCAGACAGGGATCCACCTACGAGCAGTACTTC.

This clone was seen just once. V and J are TRBV29-1 and TRBJ1-1; D is perhaps TRBD1 (5 bases). The CDR3 is 12 residues long. V lost 4 bases and J 4 bases, leaving 10 bases between the germline ends. The germline gives CDR1 SQVTM, CDR2 ANQGSEA. CDR3 in amino acids: CSVVFGATEAFF. DNA for the CDR3: TGCAGCGTTGTTTTTGGGGCCACTGAAGCTTTCTTT.

The chain employs TRBV19 and TRBJ1-2; a possible D gene is TRBD1 (6 bases). This CDR3 is 15 amino acids long. Looked up from germline, CDR1 is LNHDA and CDR2 is SQIVND (reference sequence). The V end was cut by 3 bases, the J end by 4 bases, with 15 bases between. As DNA, the CDR3 is TGTGCCAGTAGTATCACCGGGGGGGCCGGCTATGGCTACACCTTC. Protein: CASSITGGAGYGYTF.

As to this clone: The junction and the germline gene differ at one end; a read error may be behind it. CDR3 sequence (DNA): TGTGCCCGGAGAGGAAACAGGGAGGGAGCTGAAGCTTTCTTT. This translates into CARRGNREGAEAFF. The chain couples TRBV30 to TRBJ1-1; perhaps TRBD1 as D (6 bases). Germline lookup yields CDR1 GTSNPN and CDR2 SVGIG (reference sequence). The CDR3 length is 14 residues.

This clone was detected only once. The chain employs TRBV6-5 and TRBJ2-1; 10 nucleotides match TRBD2. Germline values: CDR1 MNHEY, CDR2 SVGAGI. With 6 bases clipped from V and 1 base from J, the junction kept 3 bases outside the gene matches. The CDR3 covers 15 residues. The DNA of the CDR3 is TGTGCCAGCAGATCGACTAGCGGGTCCTACAATGAGCAGTTCTTC. It yields the protein CASRSTSGSYNEQFF.

The rearrangement uses TRBV28 and TRBJ1-3; 10 nucleotides line up with TRBD1. This CDR3 is 17 amino acids long. Trimming took 4 bases from V and 8 from J; bases not matched to a gene: 14. The germline V gene encodes CDR1 MDHEN and CDR2 SYDVKM. The chain's CDR3 is CASSSSAGTGERYTIYF. In DNA, the CDR3 is TGTGCCAGCAGTTCCTCCGCCGGGACAGGGGAGAGATACACCATATATTTT.